These 26 T cell receptor beta chains were sequenced from one sample in a study of T cells after posttransplantation cyclophosphamide. The repertoire was sequenced with immunoSEQ multiplex PCR; TCRdb's copy has only in-frame clones and lacks some. This table holds 3,600 or so clones, 65% to 80% found once. Methotrexate plus calcineurin inhibitor accompanied controls' myeloablative marrow transplants; sampling was 1 year later. The sample here was PBMCs, taken after allogeneic stem cell transplant with calcineurin inhibitor and methotrexate. Every receptor here comes from a female patient aged 50 to 60 who received an allogeneic stem cell transplant from an unrelated donor, was CMV-positive, and had acute and chronic GVHD. Part of the T cell pool may stem from the graft donor.

This clone was detected a few times. This chain joins TRBV21-1 and TRBJ2-7; the D call of TRBD1 is as the table states it, not checked on the DNA. TRBV21-1 is tagged as a pseudogene. CDR3 length equals 15 residues. This CDR3 reads CASSKASDSTYEQYF. CDR3 in DNA: TGTGCCAGCAGCAAAGCGTCGGACAGCACCTACGAGCAGTACTTC.

The chain combines TRBV27 with TRBJ2-7; unclear D gene. The CDR3 sequence is 10 residues long. Trimming pared 6 bases from V and 2 bases from J, leaving 2 bases between. Germline V gene lookup returns CDR1 MNHEY and CDR2 SMNVEV (reference sequence). This CDR3 reads CASSTYEQYF. The CDR3 DNA follows: TGTGCCAGCAGCACCTACGAGCAGTACTTC.

This clone turned up a few times. The rearrangement links TRBV5-5 to TRBJ1-3; D not resolved. Germline values: CDR1 SGHKS, CDR2 YYEKEE (reference sequence). The CDR3 runs to 18 residues. Trimming stripped 2 bases from V and 4 bases from J, with 22 bases between. The CDR3 nucleotides read TGTGCCAGCAGCTTTCGCCAGTTTGCCGGGAATGGAGGAAACACCATATATTTT. The encoded protein is CASSFRQFAGNGGNTIYF.

This clone was seen a handful of times. V usage is TRBV6-5 and J usage is TRBJ2-7; D may correspond to TRBD1 or TRBD2 (7 bases each). The CDR3 has 14 amino acids. V shed 10 bases and J shed 3 bases, with 19 bases lying between them. From germline, CDR1 is MNHEY and CDR2 SVGAGI. The CDR3: CAIRGGEVGYEQYF. In DNA, the CDR3 is TGTGCCATCAGGGGGGGAGAGGTTGGCTACGAGCAGTACTTC.

This rearrangement joins TRBV6-5 to TRBJ1-6; D remains ambiguous. Trimming stripped 6 bases from V and 9 bases from J, with 12 bases between. CDR3 length: 13 residues. The germline V gene has CDR1 MNHEY and CDR2 SVGAGI. The CDR3 protein is CASSLRLGSPLHF. CDR3 in DNA: TGTGCCAGCAGCCTCAGGCTGGGTTCACCCCTCCACTTT.

This clone was recorded a few times. The J gene is TRBJ1-1, the V gene TRBV6-5; D is ambiguous. V was shortened by 3 bases and J by 2 bases, with 7 bases between the two germline ends. The CDR3 totals 13 residues. Germline V gene data show CDR1 as MNHEY and CDR2 as SVGAGI. CDR3 in amino acids: CASSYRVNTEAFF. CDR3 coding DNA: TGTGCCAGCAGTTATCGGGTCAACACTGAAGCTTTCTTT.

The rearrangement uses TRBV6-5 and TRBJ2-7; D not resolved. CDR3 size: 13 residues. Looked up from germline, CDR1 is MNHEY and CDR2 is SVGAGI. Trimming shortened V by 2 bases and J by 4 bases, and 9 bases separated the two germline ends. The chain's CDR3 is CASSYATNYEQYF. Written as DNA, the CDR3 is TGTGCCAGCAGTTACGCGACAAATTACGAGCAGTACTTC.

The V and J genes are TRBV28 and TRBJ2-3; TRBD1 matches at 10 bases. This CDR3 comprises 17 residues. The J segment lost 0 bases and the V segment lost 5 bases, leaving 8 bases of the junction unmatched. The germline CDR1 and CDR2 sequences are MDHEN and SYDVKM. The CDR3 DNA sequence: TGTGCCAGCAGTCCCGGGACAGGGGTCGGGAGCACAGATACGCAGTATTTT. Its translation: CASSPGTGVGSTDTQYF.

The V and J genes are TRBV6-5 and TRBJ2-7; 8 bases align to TRBD2. Germline CDR1 reads MNHEY; CDR2 reads SVGAGI. Trimming took 6 bases from V and 2 from J; bases not matched to a gene: 6. This CDR3 region has 14 residues. DNA of the CDR3: TGTGCCAGCAGATTCTTAGCGGGAACCTACGAGCAGTACTTC. This encodes CASRFLAGTYEQYF.

The chain joins TRBV18 to TRBJ2-5; possibly TRBD1 for D (5 bases). Germline V gene lookup returns CDR1 KGHSH and CDR2 LQKENI. The V end lost 5 bases, the J end lost 5 bases, and 12 bases lay between the germline ends. The CDR3 extends over 13 amino acids. The DNA for the CDR3 is TGTGCCAGCTCATCAGGGTTTCGGGAGACCCAGTACTTC. Protein product: CASSSGFRETQYF. Together with reference TRBV18 and TRBJ2-5, the CDR3 gives the full variable domain: NAGVMQNPRHLVRRRGQEARLRCSPMKGHSHVYWYRQLPEEGLKFMVYLQKENIIDESGMPKERFSAEFPKEGPSILRIQQVVRGDSAAYFCASSSGFRETQYFGPGTRLLVL.

J is TRBJ1-3 and V is TRBV6-5, with D uncertain. This CDR3 region has 15 residues. Trimming removed 6 bases from V and 0 bases from J, with 12 bases in between. Germline V lookup: CDR1 MNHEY, CDR2 SVGAGI. The CDR3 loop is CASRAEGLSGNTIYF. CDR3 coding DNA: TGTGCCAGCAGGGCGGAGGGTCTCTCTGGAAACACCATATATTTT.

V usage is TRBV4-2 and J usage is TRBJ1-2, with D perhaps matching TRBD1 (6 bases). The CDR3 is made up of 16 amino acids. The germline gives CDR1 LGHNA, CDR2 YNFKEQ. Trimming removed 2 bases from V and 0 bases from J, with 13 bases in between. The CDR3 nucleotides read TGTGCCAGCAGCCAATTAGGACAGTCAACTAACTATGGCTACACCTTC. This gives the protein CASSQLGQSTNYGYTF.

The chain couples TRBV2 to TRBJ1-6; 8 bases agree with TRBD1. The germline V gene encodes CDR1 SNHLY and CDR2 FYNNEI. Trimming cost V 4 bases and J 10 bases; bases outside gene matches: 6. This CDR3 is 14 amino acids long. CDR3 in amino acids: CASSVQGAFSPLHF. CDR3 in DNA: TGTGCCAGCAGTGTCCAGGGGGCATTCTCACCCCTCCACTTT.

V gene TRBV4-2 combines with J gene TRBJ2-5; 7 bases align to TRBD1. TRBJ2-7 explains the end of the DNA better; the J call may be wrong. In germline, CDR1 is LGHNA, CDR2 YNFKEQ. The CDR3 runs to 17 residues. The CDR3 spells CASSQDVLGQAFYEQYF. CDR3 coding DNA: TGTGCCAGCAGCCAAGATGTCCTCGGACAGGCTTTTTACGAGCAGTACTTC.

The gene calls are TRBV7-2 and TRBJ1-5, with 9 bases matching TRBD1. The CDR3 has 16 residues. From germline, CDR1 is SGHTA and CDR2 FQGNSA. J gave up 6 bases and V 5 bases, and 11 bases lay outside the gene matches. CDR3: CASSPTQGAVSQPQHF. Written as DNA, the CDR3 is TGTGCCAGCAGCCCGACACAGGGGGCAGTCAGTCAGCCCCAGCATTTT.

The chain carries TRBV2 and TRBJ1-2, with D perhaps TRBD1 (5 bases). This CDR3 spans 15 amino acids. Germline-derived CDR1 and CDR2 are SNHLY and FYNNEI. Trimming took off 0 bases at V and 5 bases at J, with 13 bases between the two ends. CDR3 coding DNA: TGTGCCAGCAGTGAAGCGGGCAGGGAAAGATATGGCTACACCTTC. It encodes CASSEAGRERYGYTF. The full variable domain, in which reference TRBV2 and TRBJ1-2 provide the parts outside the CDR3, is EPEVTQTPSHQVTQMGQEVILRCVPISNHLYFYWYRQILGQKVEFLVSFYNNEISEKSEIFDDQFSVERPDGSNFTLKIRSTKLEDSAMYFCASSEAGRERYGYTFGSGTRLTVV.

The chain carries TRBV4-1 and TRBJ2-7; 10 nucleotides agree with TRBD2. The CDR3 contains 14 residues. Per the germline V gene, CDR1 is MGHRA and CDR2 is YSYEKL. V lost 0 bases to trimming and J lost 12 bases; unmatched junction nucleotides: 8. CDR3 in amino acids: CASSQDGLAGEPYF. The CDR3 region has the DNA TGCGCCAGCAGCCAAGATGGGCTAGCGGGAGAACCGTACTTC.

The V gene is TRBV6-5, the J gene TRBJ2-7; 9 bases match TRBD1. Germline CDR1 reads MNHEY; CDR2 reads SVGAGI. With 7 bases clipped from V and 6 bases from J, the junction kept 13 bases outside the gene matches. The CDR3 spans 15 residues. The CDR3 region has the DNA TGTGCCAGCATCTTATCCGGGACAGGGTCCCCCGAGCAGTACTTC. As protein: CASILSGTGSPEQYF.

The chain has TRBV11-2 and TRBJ2-7; D gene unclear. The V and J ends lost 3 bases and 5 bases respectively, with 14 bases between them. Germline-derived CDR1 and CDR2 are SGHAT and FQNNGV. The length of the CDR3 is 14 residues. The CDR3 DNA sequence: TGTGCCAGCAGCTTTCTCAGTCGAGGAAACGAGCAGTACTTC. The encoded protein is CASSFLSRGNEQYF.

In its sample, this clone was seen a few times. The chain has TRBV7-3 and TRBJ1-6; D gene uncertain. The V end was cut by 2 bases, the J end by 7 bases, with 12 bases between. The CDR3 runs to 15 residues. The germline V gene encodes CDR1 SGHTA and CDR2 FQGTGA. The CDR3 loop is CASSLAGRVNSPLHF. In DNA form, the CDR3 reads TGTGCCAGCAGCTTAGCCGGGAGGGTCAATTCACCCCTCCACTTT.

This chain joins TRBV7-6 and TRBJ2-7; 7 bases align to TRBD1. The CDR3 is 15 amino acids. CDR1 and CDR2 from the germline V gene are SGHVS and FNYEAQ. The trim removed 1 base at V and 3 bases at J, leaving 6 bases unmatched. DNA for the CDR3: TGTGCCAGCAGCTTAGAGGACAGGAGCTACTACGAGCAGTACTTC. It is translated as CASSLEDRSYYEQYF.

By sample share, this clone is medium-sized (0.01 to 0.1%). The V call is TRBV7-8, the J call TRBJ2-1; D perhaps matches TRBD2 (7 bases). The germline gives CDR1 SGHVS, CDR2 FQNEAQ. V was shortened by 6 bases and J by 3 bases, with 18 bases between the two germline ends. The CDR3 covers 16 residues. As DNA, the CDR3 is TGTGCCAGCAGAAGAGAAGACGGGGGGCACTACAATGAGCAGTTCTTC. Amino acid sequence: CASRREDGGHYNEQFF.

This rearrangement joins TRBV12-5 to TRBJ1-1; 8 bases are shared with TRBD1. The germline V gene encodes CDR1 LGHNT and CDR2 FRNRAP. This CDR3 contains 17 residues. Unmatched junction bases numbered 10, after V lost 0 bases and J lost 4 bases. The DNA for the CDR3 is TGTGCTAGTGGTTTGGTGCAGGGGGCCCTTCGATCCACTGAAGCTTTCTTT. As protein: CASGLVQGALRSTEAFF.

With respect to this clone: This CDR3 fails to terminate in the conserved phenylalanine or tryptophan, so it likely reflects a read error. V and J are TRBV9 and TRBJ1-2; 12 bases are a match to TRBD1. Unmatched junction bases numbered 7, after V lost 3 bases and J lost 4 bases. This CDR3 comprises 16 residues. Per the germline V gene, CDR1 is SGDLS and CDR2 is YYNGEE. In DNA form, the CDR3 reads TGTGCCAGCAGCGAAGGGACAGGGGGCCTATTCTATGGCTACACCCTC. It translates to CASSEGTGGLFYGYTL.

This clone was picked up a small number of times. The chain couples TRBV6-4 to TRBJ1-6; 7 bases map to TRBD1. Germline loops: CDR1 MRHNA, CDR2 SNTAGT. Losses at the gene ends were 7 bases for V and 7 bases for J; bases not matched to a gene: 7. The CDR3 spans 14 residues. The CDR3 sequence is CASKGAKDNSPLHF. For the CDR3, the DNA is TGTGCCAGCAAGGGGGCCAAGGACAATTCACCCCTCCACTTT.

The V call is TRBV28, the J call TRBJ2-3, with D perhaps TRBD1 (5 bases). The CDR3 contains 15 residues. Germline CDR1 and CDR2: MDHEN and SYDVKM. V lost 2 bases and J lost 0, with 9 bases in between. The CDR3 sequence is CASSLIQGSTDTQYF. CDR3 nucleotides: TGTGCCAGCAGTTTAATCCAGGGAAGCACAGATACGCAGTATTTT.